A single T cell receptor (beta chain) is shown here with its context. Antigen: not known. The V gene lost 6 bases and the J gene lost 8 bases, with 17 bases spanning the gap. Looked up from germline, CDR1 is MNHNS and CDR2 is SASEGT. This CDR3 region has 14 residues. RNA was extracted from bulk tissue without any cell sorting. Donors were chemotherapy-naive, newly diagnosed lung cancer surgical patients in China, August–late 2014. Three rounds of nested PCR, following a modified ARM-PCR protocol, produced the TCRbeta library. TCRdb processed the multiplex PCR reads anew with MiXCR; each CDR3 protein has one entry. The sample yields tens of thousands of distinct CDR3 sequences, about 66% seen once. This sample is drawn from a study of tumor and adjacent non-tumor tissue in lung cancer. Study conclusions and caveats: Significantly higher TCR diversity was found in tumor than normal lung.

Material for sequencing was lung tumor tissue. This clonotype originated in a man aged 60 to 75 with non-small cell lung cancer. V gene TRBV6-1 combines with J gene TRBJ1-5, with unresolved D. DNA for the CDR3: TGTGCCAGCAGCCCGGCCGGAGTAAAGGAGCCCCAGCATTTT. As protein: CASSPAGVKEPQHF.